Listed here is a single T cell receptor beta chain. Different DNA sequences within this sample yield the same CDR3. The sample comes from a study of blood T cell repertoires in COVID-19. Across the whole study: There were acute and convalescent COVID-19 samples, and they came from the United States, Italy and Spain. PBMCs, B-cell-depleted T cells, or T cells were the source of the cDNA or gDNA that made up the material.

From germline, CDR1 is MNHEY and CDR2 SVGAGI. The length of the CDR3 is 14 residues. The V and J ends lost 6 bases and 1 base respectively, with 12 bases between them. Original methodology: Amplifying reference gene primers gave estimates of nucleated cell counts. Data came from immunoSEQ multiplex PCR; TCRdb stores just in-frame clones and leaves some out. That table gives V, J and clone size, and the DNA gave D and trimming. The table lists about 120,000 clones, 80% to 90% of them singletons. The source is a human donor in a cohort sampled during active COVID-19. The chain couples TRBV6-5 to TRBJ1-1, with a weak D call TRBD1 (5 bases). The sample consisted of peripheral blood. Here the CDR3 DNA reads TGTGCCAGCAGCTCTCGACAGAAGAACACTGAAGCTTTCTTT. Residues: CASSSRQKNTEAFF.